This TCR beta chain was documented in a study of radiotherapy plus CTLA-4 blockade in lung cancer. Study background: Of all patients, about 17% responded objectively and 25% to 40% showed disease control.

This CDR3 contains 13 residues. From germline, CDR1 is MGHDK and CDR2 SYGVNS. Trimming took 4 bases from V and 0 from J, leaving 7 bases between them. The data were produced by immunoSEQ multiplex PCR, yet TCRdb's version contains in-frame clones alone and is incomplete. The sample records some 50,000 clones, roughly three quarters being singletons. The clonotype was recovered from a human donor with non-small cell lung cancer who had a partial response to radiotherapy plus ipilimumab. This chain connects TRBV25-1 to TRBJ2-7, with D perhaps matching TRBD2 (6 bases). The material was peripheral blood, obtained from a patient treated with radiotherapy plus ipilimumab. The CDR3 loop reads CASSVGSSYEQYF. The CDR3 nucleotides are TGTGCCAGCAGTGTCGGGAGCTCCTACGAGCAGTACTTC.